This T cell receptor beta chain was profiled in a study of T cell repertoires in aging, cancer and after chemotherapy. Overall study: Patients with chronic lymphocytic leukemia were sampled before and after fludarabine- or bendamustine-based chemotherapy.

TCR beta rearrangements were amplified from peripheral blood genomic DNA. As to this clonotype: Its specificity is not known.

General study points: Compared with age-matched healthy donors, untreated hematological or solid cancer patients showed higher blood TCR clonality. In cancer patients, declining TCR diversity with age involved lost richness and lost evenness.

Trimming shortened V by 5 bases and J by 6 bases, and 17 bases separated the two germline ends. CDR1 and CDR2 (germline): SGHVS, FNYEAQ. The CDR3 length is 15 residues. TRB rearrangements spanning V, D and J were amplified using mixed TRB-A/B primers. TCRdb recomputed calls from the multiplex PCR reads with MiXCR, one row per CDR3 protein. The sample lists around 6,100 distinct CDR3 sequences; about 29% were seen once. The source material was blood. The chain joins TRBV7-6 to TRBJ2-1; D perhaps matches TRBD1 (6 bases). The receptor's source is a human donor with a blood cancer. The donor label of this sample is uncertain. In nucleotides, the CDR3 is TGTGCCAGCAGCAGCCGCCAGGGGATAGGCAATGAGCAGTTCTTC. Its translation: CASSSRQGIGNEQFF.